The present T cell receptor beta chain was sequenced within a study of cytomegalovirus exposure and HLA in healthy donors. Overall study context: Of all 400 or so donors who were genotyped, roughly 81% belonged to the Caucasian-associated ancestry cluster. General study results and limits: When analyzed later, the rates of TCR association showed variation by HLA locus, with DRB1 the most and HLA-C the fewest. Immune exposure information comprised only CMV serostatus. A later analysis, which compared TCR beta chains of equal frequency, found the HLA-associated ones more clonally expanded.

As to this clone: Its antigen remains unknown.

The V end lost 4 bases, the J end lost 6 bases, and 19 bases lay between the germline ends. This CDR3 is built from 15 residues. CDR1 GTSNPN and CDR2 SVGIG come from the germline V gene (reference sequence). PCR employed 60 Vbeta and 13 Jbeta primers. Clones were sequenced by immunoSEQ multiplex PCR, and TCRdb holds only the in-frame ones, with some missing. The sample holds tens of thousands of clones, 70% to 80% seen once. The sequenced sample was PBMCs. The chain combines TRBV30 with TRBJ1-5, with D uncertain. The sequence came from a young man in good health and CMV-seronegative. The CDR3 reads CAWTSVSLPGQPQHF. The DNA for the CDR3 is TGTGCCTGGACTTCCGTATCATTACCAGGTCAGCCCCAGCATTTT. The variable domain in full, with the rest retrieved from reference TRBV30 and TRBJ1-5, is SQTIHQWPATLVQPVGSPLSLECTVEGTSNPNLYWYRQAAGRGLQLLFYSVGIGQISSEVPQNLSASRPQDRQFILSSKKLLLSDSGFYLCAWTSVSLPGQPQHFGDGTRLSIL.